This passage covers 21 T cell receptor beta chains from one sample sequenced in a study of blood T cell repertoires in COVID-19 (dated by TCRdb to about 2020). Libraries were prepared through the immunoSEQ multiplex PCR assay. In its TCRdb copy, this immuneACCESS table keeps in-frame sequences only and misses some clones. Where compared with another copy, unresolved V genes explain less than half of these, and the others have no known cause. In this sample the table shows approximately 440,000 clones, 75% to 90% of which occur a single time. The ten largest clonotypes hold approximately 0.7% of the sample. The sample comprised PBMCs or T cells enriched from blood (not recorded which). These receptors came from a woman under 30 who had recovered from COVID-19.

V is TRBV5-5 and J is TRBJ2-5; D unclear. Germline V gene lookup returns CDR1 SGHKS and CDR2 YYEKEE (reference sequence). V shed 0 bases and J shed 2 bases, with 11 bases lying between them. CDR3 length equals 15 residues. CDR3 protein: CASSLGGLYQETQYF. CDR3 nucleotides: TGTGCCAGCAGCTTGGGTGGGCTCTATCAAGAGACCCAGTACTTC.

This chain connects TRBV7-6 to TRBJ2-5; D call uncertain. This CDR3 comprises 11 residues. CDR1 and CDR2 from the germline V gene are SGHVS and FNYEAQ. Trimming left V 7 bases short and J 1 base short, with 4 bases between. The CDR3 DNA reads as TGTGCCAGCACCATCCAAGAGACCCAGTACTTC. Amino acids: CASTIQETQYF. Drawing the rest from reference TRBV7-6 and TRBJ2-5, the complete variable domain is GAGVSQSPRYKVTKRGQDVALRCDPISGHVSLYWYRQALGQGPEFLTYFNYEAQQDKSGLPNDRFSAERPEGSISTLTIQRTEQRDSAMYRCASTIQETQYFGPGTRLLVL.

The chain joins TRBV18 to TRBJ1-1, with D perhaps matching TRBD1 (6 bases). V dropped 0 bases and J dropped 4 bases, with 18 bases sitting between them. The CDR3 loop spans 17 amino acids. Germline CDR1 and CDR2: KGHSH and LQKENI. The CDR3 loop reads CASSPPTGRQGSTEAFF. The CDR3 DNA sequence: TGTGCCAGCTCACCACCCACAGGGCGCCAGGGGAGCACTGAAGCTTTCTTT.

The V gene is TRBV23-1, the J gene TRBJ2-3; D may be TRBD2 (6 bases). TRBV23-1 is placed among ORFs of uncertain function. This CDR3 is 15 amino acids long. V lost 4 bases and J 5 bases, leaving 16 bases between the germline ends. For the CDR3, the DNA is TGCGCCAGCAGTCCCCCGGGGGACGCGGGAGATACGCAGTATTTT. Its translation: CASSPPGDAGDTQYF.

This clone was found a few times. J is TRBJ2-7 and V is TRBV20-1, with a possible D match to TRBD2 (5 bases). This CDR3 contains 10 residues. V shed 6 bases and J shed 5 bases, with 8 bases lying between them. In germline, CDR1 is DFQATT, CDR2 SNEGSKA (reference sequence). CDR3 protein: CSAKRDEQYF. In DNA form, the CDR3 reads TGCAGTGCCAAGAGGGACGAGCAGTACTTC.

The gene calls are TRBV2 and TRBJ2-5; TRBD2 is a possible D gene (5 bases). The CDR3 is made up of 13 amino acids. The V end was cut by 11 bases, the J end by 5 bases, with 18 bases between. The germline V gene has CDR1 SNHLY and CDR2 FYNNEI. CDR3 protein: CASSVGPGETQYF. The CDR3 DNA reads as TGTGCCTCCTCCGTAGGGCCGGGGGAGACCCAGTACTTC.

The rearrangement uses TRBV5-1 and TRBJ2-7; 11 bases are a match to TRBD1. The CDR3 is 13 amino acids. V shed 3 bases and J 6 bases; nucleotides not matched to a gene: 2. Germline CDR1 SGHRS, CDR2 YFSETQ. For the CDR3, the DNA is TGCGCCAGCAGCTCTGGGACAGGGGGCGAGCAGTACTTC. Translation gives CASSSGTGGEQYF.

CDR3 coding DNA: TGTGCCAGCAGCCAAGTAACAGGTGGATCACCCCTCCACTTT. Translated: CASSQVTGGSPLHF. The chain combines TRBV3-1 (or the pseudogene TRBV3-2) with TRBJ1-6; D possibly corresponds to TRBD1 (5 bases). Germline V gene data show CDR1 as LGHDT and CDR2 as YNNKEL (reference sequence). This CDR3 has 14 residues. The V end was cut by 1 base, the J end by 10 bases, with 11 bases between.

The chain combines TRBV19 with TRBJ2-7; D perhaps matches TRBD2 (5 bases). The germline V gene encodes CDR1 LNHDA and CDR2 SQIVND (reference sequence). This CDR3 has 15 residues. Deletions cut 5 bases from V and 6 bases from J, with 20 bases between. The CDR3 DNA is TGTGCCAGTAGTCCGGGAAGGGAGTTGGAACGCGAGCAGTACTTC. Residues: CASSPGRELEREQYF.

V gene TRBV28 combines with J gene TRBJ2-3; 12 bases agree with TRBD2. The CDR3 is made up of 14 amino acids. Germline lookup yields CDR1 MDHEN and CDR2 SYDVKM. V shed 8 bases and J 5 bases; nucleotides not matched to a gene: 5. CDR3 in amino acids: CASGSGLAGDTQYF. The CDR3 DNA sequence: TGTGCCAGCGGATCGGGACTAGCGGGAGATACGCAGTATTTT.

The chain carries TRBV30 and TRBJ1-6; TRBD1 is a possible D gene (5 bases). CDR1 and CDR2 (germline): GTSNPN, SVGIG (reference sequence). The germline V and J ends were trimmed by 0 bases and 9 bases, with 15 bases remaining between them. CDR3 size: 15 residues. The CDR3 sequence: CAWSVRGRAPSPLHF. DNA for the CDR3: TGTGCCTGGAGTGTACGCGGCAGGGCCCCTTCACCCCTCCACTTT.

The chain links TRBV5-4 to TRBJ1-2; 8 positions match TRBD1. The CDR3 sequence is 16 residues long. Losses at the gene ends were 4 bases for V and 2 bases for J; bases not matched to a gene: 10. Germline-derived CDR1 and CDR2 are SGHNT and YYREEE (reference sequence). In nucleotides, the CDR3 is TGTGCCAGCAGCCGGGAGCTTCAGGGGGCCAACTATGGCTACACCTTC. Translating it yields CASSRELQGANYGYTF.

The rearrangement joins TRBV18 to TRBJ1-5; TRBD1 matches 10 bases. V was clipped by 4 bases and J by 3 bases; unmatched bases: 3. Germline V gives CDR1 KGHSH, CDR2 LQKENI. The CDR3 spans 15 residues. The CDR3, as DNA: TGTGCCAGCTCACAAGGACAGGGGGACAATCAGCCCCAGCATTTT. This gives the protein CASSQGQGDNQPQHF.

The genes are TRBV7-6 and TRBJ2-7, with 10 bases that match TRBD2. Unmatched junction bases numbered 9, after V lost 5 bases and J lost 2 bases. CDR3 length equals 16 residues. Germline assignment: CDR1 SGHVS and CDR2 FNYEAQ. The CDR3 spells CASSRPAGGLPYEQYF. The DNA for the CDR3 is TGTGCCAGCAGCCGTCCAGCGGGGGGGCTCCCCTACGAGCAGTACTTC.

CDR3 sequence (DNA): TGTGCCTGGAGTGTAGGATTGGGGGCAGGGAATGGGCAGCCCCAGCATTTT. It specifies CAWSVGLGAGNGQPQHF. This chain uses TRBV30 with TRBJ1-5; D perhaps matches TRBD1 (6 bases). The V and J ends lost 0 bases and 7 bases respectively, with 22 bases between them. CDR3 length equals 17 residues. The germline V gene has CDR1 GTSNPN and CDR2 SVGIG (reference sequence).

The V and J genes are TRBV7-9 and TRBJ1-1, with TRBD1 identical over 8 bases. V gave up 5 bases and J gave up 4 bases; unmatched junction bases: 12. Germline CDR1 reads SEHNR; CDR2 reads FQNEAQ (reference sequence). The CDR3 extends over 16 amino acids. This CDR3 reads CASSNTGGWMGTEAFF. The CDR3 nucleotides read TGTGCCAGCAGCAACACAGGGGGATGGATGGGCACTGAAGCTTTCTTT.

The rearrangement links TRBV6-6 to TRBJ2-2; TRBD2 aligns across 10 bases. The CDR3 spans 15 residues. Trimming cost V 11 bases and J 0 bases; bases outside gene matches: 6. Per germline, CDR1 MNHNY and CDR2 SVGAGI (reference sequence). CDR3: CAGGTSAANTGELFF. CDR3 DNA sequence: TGTGCCGGAGGGACTAGCGCCGCGAACACCGGGGAGCTGTTTTTT.

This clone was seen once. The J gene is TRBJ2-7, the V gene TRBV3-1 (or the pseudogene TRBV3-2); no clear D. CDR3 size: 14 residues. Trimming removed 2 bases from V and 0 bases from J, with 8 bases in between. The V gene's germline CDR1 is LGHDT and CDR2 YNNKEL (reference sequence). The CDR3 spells CASSQQPNSYEQYF. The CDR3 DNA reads TGTGCCAGCAGCCAACAACCTAACTCCTACGAGCAGTACTTC.

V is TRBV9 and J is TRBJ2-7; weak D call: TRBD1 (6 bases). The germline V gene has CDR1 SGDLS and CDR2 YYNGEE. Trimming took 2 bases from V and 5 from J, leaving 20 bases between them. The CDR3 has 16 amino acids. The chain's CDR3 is CASSVLPGHILNEQYF. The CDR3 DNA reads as TGTGCCAGCAGCGTCCTCCCGGGACATATATTGAACGAGCAGTACTTC.

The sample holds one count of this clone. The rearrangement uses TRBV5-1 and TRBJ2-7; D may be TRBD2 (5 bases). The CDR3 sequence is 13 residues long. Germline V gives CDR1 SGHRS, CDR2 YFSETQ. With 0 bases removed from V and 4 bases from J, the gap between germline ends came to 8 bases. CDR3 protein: CASSLGTVYEQYF. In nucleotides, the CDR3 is TGCGCCAGCAGCTTGGGGACTGTATACGAGCAGTACTTC.

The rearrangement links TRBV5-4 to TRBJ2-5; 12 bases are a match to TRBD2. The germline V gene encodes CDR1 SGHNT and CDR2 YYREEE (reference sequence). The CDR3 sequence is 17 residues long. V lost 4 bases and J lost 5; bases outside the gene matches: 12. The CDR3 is CASSRGASGGGWETQYF. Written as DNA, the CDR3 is TGTGCCAGCAGCCGCGGGGCTAGCGGGGGGGGATGGGAGACCCAGTACTTC.